This T cell receptor beta chain was identified in a study of neoadjuvant anti-PD-1 for oral cavity cancer. Study overall: Nivolumab at 3 mg/kg was mostly given biweekly, three to four doses, pre-surgery.

The data were produced by immunoSEQ multiplex PCR, yet TCRdb's version contains in-frame clones alone and is incomplete. The sample includes 14,000 or so clones, roughly 71% of them seen just once. The CDR3 contains 19 residues. Germline V gene data show CDR1 as SEHNR and CDR2 as FQNEAQ (reference sequence). V was clipped by 5 bases and J by 3 bases; unmatched bases: 14. As for time point: after neoadjuvant nivolumab, at surgical resection. This clone was seen a single time. This material consisted of PBMCs, taken after nivolumab (anti-PD-1) treatment. This chain joins TRBV7-9 and TRBJ2-5; TRBD2 aligns across 14 bases. This clonotype was obtained from a person aged 40-85 years with oral cavity squamous cell carcinoma. CDR3 sequence: CASSPGRLAGGRAEETQYF. The CDR3 DNA reads TGTGCCAGCAGCCCCGGGCGACTAGCGGGAGGGCGGGCGGAAGAGACCCAGTACTTC.